These 5 T cell receptor beta chains originate from one sample sequenced in a study of cytomegalovirus exposure and HLA in healthy donors. The table came from immunoSEQ multiplex PCR; TCRdb's copy has only in-frame clones and leaves some out. The sample consists of about 150,000 clones, more than 70% of them appearing once. The sequenced sample consisted of PBMCs. These receptors came from a human donor in good health.

This rearrangement joins TRBV9 to TRBJ2-3, with D possibly being TRBD2 (6 bases). This CDR3 contains 15 residues. Trimming took off 3 bases at V and 2 bases at J, with 13 bases between the two ends. Germline V CDR1 and CDR2: SGDLS, YYNGEE. This CDR3 reads CASSGEGLHTDTQYF. The CDR3 DNA sequence: TGTGCCAGCAGCGGTGAGGGACTGCACACAGATACGCAGTATTTT.

CDR3 loop: CASSRRQAYSYEQYF. DNA of the CDR3: TGTGCCAGCAGTCGGAGACAGGCCTACTCCTACGAGCAGTACTTC. This chain uses TRBV5-6 with TRBJ2-7; maybe TRBD1 (6 bases). Between the trimmed V and J ends, which lost 5 bases and 0 bases, there was a span of 15 bases. Germline loops: CDR1 SGHDT, CDR2 YYEEEE. The CDR3 length is 15 residues.

The chain employs TRBV28 and TRBJ1-4; TRBD1 agrees at 7 bases. Per the germline V gene, CDR1 is MDHEN and CDR2 is SYDVKM. This CDR3 has 14 amino acids. V was pared by 5 bases and J by 8 bases, with 8 bases of the junction left unmatched. The CDR3 DNA sequence: TGTGCCAGCAGTATGACAGGGTTGAAGGAAAAACTGTTTTTT. Protein: CASSMTGLKEKLFF. The whole variable domain, filled in from reference TRBV28 and TRBJ1-4, reads DVKVTQSSRYLVKRTGEKVFLECVQDMDHENMFWYRQDPGLGLRLIYFSYDVKMKEKGDIPEGYSVSREKKERFSLILESASTNQTSMYLCASSMTGLKEKLFFGSGTQLSVL.

V is TRBV11-2 and J is TRBJ1-3; no firm D call. The CDR3 is 15 amino acids. Germline V CDR1 and CDR2: SGHAT, FQNNGV. Trimming took off 5 bases at V and 6 bases at J, with 17 bases between the two ends. The CDR3 DNA reads TGTGCCAGCAGCCAGCCTTGGGCCAGACAAAACACCATATATTTT. It is translated as CASSQPWARQNTIYF.

This clone has a handful of counts. The CDR3 bases are TGTGCCAGCAGCCAATCGATAGCCGAAAACACCATATATTTT. Translated, it gives CASSQSIAENTIYF. The chain has TRBV16 and TRBJ1-3; no clear D. The V end lost 0 bases, the J end lost 6 bases, and 9 bases lay between the germline ends. The CDR3 has 14 amino acids. The V gene's germline CDR1 is KGHSY and CDR2 FQNENV.